The sequence of this TCR beta chain was determined in a study of CD8 T cells in Susac syndrome. The CDR3 has 15 amino acids. Trimming left V 0 bases short and J 3 bases short, with 12 bases between. Germline CDR1 reads LGHNA; CDR2 reads YSLEER. RNA, at about 0.45 to 1 ug, was reverse transcribed with random hexamers. MiXCR, applied by TCRdb to the immunoSEQ multiplex PCR reads, yields one record per CDR3 protein. Among about 200,000 distinct CDR3 sequences listed, about 90% were seen once. In blood CD8+ and CD4+ T cells, TCR beta underwent sequencing. This receptor was identified in a human donor with multiple sclerosis. The rearrangement links TRBV4-3 to TRBJ2-7; the D is unclear. Material for sequencing was CD8+ T cells from PBMCs. The CDR3, as DNA: TGCGCCAGCAGCCAAGATCGCTTAGGCCGCTACGAGCAGTACTTC. Protein product: CASSQDRLGRYEQYF.